These T cell receptor beta chains were read from a single sample in a study of T cell repertoires in cytomegalovirus infection. Via MiXCR, TCRdb re-called the reads, giving one row per CDR3 protein. Found here are roughly 190,000 distinct CDR3 sequences, 8% to 10% of them singletons; the top ten hold about 4.2%. Sequencing was done on a sample of PBMCs. Source of these receptors: a human donor in good health (CMV status not recorded). Some clones in this sample may be carry-over from other donors' samples. The CDR3 runs from the conserved cysteine through the conserved F or W. Each record gives: V gene, J gene, D gene, clone size, CDR3 protein, CDR3 DNA. D genes are given only for firm matches. Only part of the rows carry a size: once, few, many, or a class if the clone is expanded.

v_gene: TRBV12-3/TRBV12-4
j_gene: TRBJ1-1
d_gene: .
abundance: .
CDR3aa: CASSLLLGQNTEAFF
CDR3nt: TGTGCCAGCAGTCTCCTGCTTGGGCAGAACACTGAAGCTTTCTTT

v_gene: TRBV29-1
j_gene: TRBJ2-2
d_gene: TRBD1
abundance: .
CDR3aa: CSANDRGRGTGELFF
CDR3nt: TGCAGCGCCAACGACAGGGGGAGGGGAACCGGGGAGCTGTTTTTT

v_gene: TRBV29-1
j_gene: TRBJ2-1
d_gene: .
abundance: many
CDR3aa: CSVRDLYSYNEQFF
CDR3nt: TGCAGCGTTAGGGACTTATACTCCTACAATGAGCAGTTCTTC

v_gene: TRBV12-3/TRBV12-4
j_gene: TRBJ1-1
d_gene: .
abundance: many
CDR3aa: CASSLARGTEAFF
CDR3nt: TGTGCCAGCAGTTTAGCTAGAGGCACTGAAGCTTTCTTT

v_gene: TRBV7-2
j_gene: TRBJ2-1
d_gene: TRBD2
abundance: many
CDR3aa: CASSPYSSGAGYNEQFF
CDR3nt: TGTGCCAGCAGCCCCTATTCTAGCGGAGCGGGGTACAATGAGCAGTTCTTC

v_gene: TRBV5-4
j_gene: TRBJ2-5
d_gene: TRBD1
abundance: few
CDR3aa: CASSSGTGKQETQYF
CDR3nt: TGTGCCAGCAGCTCCGGGACAGGGAAACAAGAGACCCAGTACTTC

v_gene: TRBV7-2
j_gene: TRBJ1-1
d_gene: TRBD1
abundance: many
CDR3aa: CASSLEQGRVAFF
CDR3nt: TGTGCCAGCAGCTTAGAACAGGGGCGTGTAGCTTTCTTT

v_gene: TRBV4-1
j_gene: TRBJ2-5
d_gene: .
abundance: many
CDR3aa: CASSQTPGRGYETQYF
CDR3nt: TGCGCCAGCAGCCAGACCCCGGGCAGGGGTTATGAGACCCAGTACTTC

v_gene: TRBV28
j_gene: TRBJ1-3
d_gene: TRBD1
abundance: many
CDR3aa: CASSYSGQGNTIYF
CDR3nt: TGTGCCAGCAGTTATTCGGGACAGGGGAACACCATATATTTT

v_gene: TRBV24-1
j_gene: TRBJ2-2
d_gene: .
abundance: few
CDR3aa: CATPTGELFF
CDR3nt: TGTGCCACCCCTACCGGGGAGCTGTTTTTT

v_gene: TRBV4-3
j_gene: TRBJ2-1
d_gene: TRBD2
abundance: many
CDR3aa: CASSQVTSGRAPTGQFF
CDR3nt: TGCGCCAGCAGCCAAGTGACTAGCGGGAGAGCTCCTACCGGGCAGTTCTTC

v_gene: TRBV7-9
j_gene: TRBJ1-1
d_gene: .
abundance: many
CDR3aa: CASSPQNTEAFF
CDR3nt: TGTGCCAGCAGCCCACAGAACACTGAAGCTTTCTTT

v_gene: TRBV7-9
j_gene: TRBJ2-5
d_gene: TRBD2
abundance: many
CDR3aa: CASSPSRGGAGETQYF
CDR3nt: TGTGCCAGCAGCCCCTCTCGGGGGGGGGCCGGAGAGACCCAGTACTTC

v_gene: TRBV7-8
j_gene: TRBJ2-3
d_gene: .
abundance: many
CDR3aa: CASSLFSTDTQYF
CDR3nt: TGTGCCAGCAGCTTATTTTCCACAGATACGCAGTATTTT

v_gene: TRBV7-2
j_gene: TRBJ1-5
d_gene: TRBD1
abundance: many
CDR3aa: CASSAGQNQPQHF
CDR3nt: TGTGCCAGCAGCGCGGGACAGAATCAGCCCCAGCATTTT

v_gene: TRBV7-9
j_gene: TRBJ1-4
d_gene: TRBD1
abundance: many
CDR3aa: CASSLGTGDNEKLFF
CDR3nt: TGTGCCAGCAGCTTAGGGACAGGCGATAATGAAAAACTGTTTTTT

v_gene: TRBV7-2
j_gene: TRBJ1-2
d_gene: .
abundance: many
CDR3aa: CASSPKGGYGYTF
CDR3nt: TGTGCCAGCAGCCCTAAAGGGGGCTATGGCTACACCTTC

v_gene: TRBV30
j_gene: TRBJ2-1
d_gene: TRBD2
abundance: many
CDR3aa: CAWSPLAGASNEQFF
CDR3nt: TGTGCCTGGAGCCCCCTAGCGGGAGCCTCCAATGAGCAGTTCTTC

v_gene: TRBV7-2
j_gene: TRBJ2-5
d_gene: .
abundance: many
CDR3aa: CASSLDDGLYVETQYF
CDR3nt: TGTGCCAGCAGCTTAGACGATGGACTATACGTAGAGACCCAGTACTTC

v_gene: TRBV7-2
j_gene: TRBJ1-1
d_gene: .
abundance: many
CDR3aa: CASSARPGHTDTEAFF
CDR3nt: TGTGCCAGCAGCGCCCGACCGGGACACACAGACACTGAAGCTTTCTTT

v_gene: TRBV28
j_gene: TRBJ2-1
d_gene: .
abundance: many
CDR3aa: CASSLYRGSYNEQFF
CDR3nt: TGTGCCAGCAGTTTATACCGGGGGAGCTACAATGAGCAGTTCTTC

v_gene: TRBV15
j_gene: TRBJ2-7
d_gene: TRBD2
abundance: .
CDR3aa: CATSRDPLAGGGYEQYF
CDR3nt: TGTGCCACCAGCAGAGATCCGCTAGCGGGGGGAGGTTACGAGCAGTACTTC

v_gene: TRBV7-6
j_gene: TRBJ2-7
d_gene: .
abundance: many
CDR3aa: CASSRGTAYEQYF
CDR3nt: TGTGCCAGCAGCCGAGGTACAGCCTACGAGCAGTACTTC

v_gene: TRBV7-2
j_gene: TRBJ2-7
d_gene: TRBD1
abundance: .
CDR3aa: CASSAAGTGFNEQYF
CDR3nt: TGTGCCAGCAGCGCGGCCGGGACAGGGTTTAACGAGCAGTACTTC

v_gene: TRBV19
j_gene: TRBJ2-3
d_gene: TRBD1
abundance: few
CDR3aa: CASSNNRGAQYF
CDR3nt: TGTGCCAGTAGTAATAACAGGGGAGCGCAGTATTTT

v_gene: TRBV14
j_gene: TRBJ1-1
d_gene: .
abundance: .
CDR3aa: CASSGSAGTEAFF
CDR3nt: TGTGCCAGCTCGGGGAGCGCGGGCACTGAAGCTTTCTTT

v_gene: TRBV20-1
j_gene: TRBJ2-1
d_gene: .
abundance: few
CDR3aa: CSARDQKWWGSYNEQFF
CDR3nt: TGCAGTGCTAGGGACCAAAAGTGGTGGGGCTCCTACAATGAGCAGTTCTTC

v_gene: TRBV28
j_gene: TRBJ2-5
d_gene: TRBD2
abundance: many
CDR3aa: CASRNDGLAGEETQYF
CDR3nt: TGTGCCAGCAGGAATGACGGACTAGCGGGAGAAGAGACCCAGTACTTC

v_gene: TRBV28
j_gene: TRBJ2-2
d_gene: .
abundance: .
CDR3aa: CASSLMGGASGELFF
CDR3nt: TGTGCCAGCAGTTTAATGGGCGGGGCGAGCGGGGAGCTGTTTTTT